What follows is one TCR beta chain and its context. The data originate from a study of T cell responses to AZD1222 COVID-19 vaccine. Some clones are missing from TCRdb's copy, which holds only in-frame ones; the method was immunoSEQ multiplex PCR. The sample includes about 140,000 clones, approximately 90% of them seen just once. V was clipped by 7 bases and J by 4 bases; unmatched bases: 10. The CDR3 is 16 amino acids. Looked up from germline, CDR1 is LGHNA and CDR2 is YSLEER. The source material was peripheral blood, sampled on day 0 of AZD1222 vaccination. The chain combines TRBV4-3 with TRBJ2-3; 11 bases map to TRBD2. The sequence derives from an adult in good health. As DNA, the CDR3 is TGCGCCAGCACCACGACTTCACTAGCGGGGGCAGATACGCAGTATTTT. This sequence encodes CASTTTSLAGADTQYF.